The subject of this entry is one T cell receptor beta chain. This record belongs to a study of T cells expressing NK-cell markers. For the study at large: Obtained from sorted CD3+CD56+NKG2C+, CD3+CD56+NKG2C- and CD3+CD56-NKG2C+ T cells were the TCR beta repertoires. Seven of the eight sequenced donors were classified as HCMV-seropositive, and one was classified as seronegative.

Germline V lookup: CDR1 SEHNR, CDR2 FQNEAQ (reference sequence). The CDR3 spans 17 residues. The TCR beta cDNA came from 5'RACE template switching with UMIs. TCRdb reprocessed the 5' RACE reads, with one entry per CDR3 protein and no DNA. The repertoire table contains a few hundred thousand distinct CDR3 sequences. Source material: blood T cells: a sorted CD56 or NKG2C T cell subset, CD4+ or CD8+ T cells, or bulk PBMC T cells (not recorded which). The rearrangement joins TRBV7-9 to TRBJ1-4. The sequence was collected from a man aged 18-69 years in good health. The CDR3 sequence: CASSLGWSRATNEKLFF.